These T cell receptor beta chains were read from a single sample in a study of early T cells in non-severe SARS-CoV-2 infection. TCRdb passed the 5' RACE reads through MiXCR, listing each CDR3 protein once. The sample contains about 83,000 distinct CDR3 sequences, around 15% of which appear only once. The sample taken for sequencing was whole blood. Every receptor here comes from an adult who was a healthcare worker with PCR-confirmed SARS-CoV-2 infection or an uninfected control (not recorded which). The CDR3 runs from the conserved cysteine through the conserved F or W. The order of the fields is J gene, CDR3 length, V gene, D gene, CDR3 protein. The D gene is left open where the match is weak.

j_gene: TRBJ2-7
len: 14
v_gene: TRBV5-6
d_gene: -
CDR3aa: CASSLIQGSYEQYF

j_gene: TRBJ1-5
len: 14
v_gene: TRBV2
d_gene: -
CDR3aa: CASSGGYSNQPQHF

j_gene: TRBJ2-5
len: 14
v_gene: TRBV6-2/TRBV6-3
d_gene: -
CDR3aa: CASSRDTYQETQYF

j_gene: TRBJ2-7
len: 13
v_gene: TRBV18
d_gene: -
CDR3aa: CASSPSGSGEQYF

j_gene: TRBJ2-1
len: 18
v_gene: TRBV11-2
d_gene: -
CDR3aa: CASSSETGQGGPYNEQFF

j_gene: TRBJ2-7
len: 15
v_gene: TRBV3-1
d_gene: TRBD2
CDR3aa: CASSQGLGLAPEQYF

j_gene: TRBJ2-7
len: 18
v_gene: TRBV12-2
d_gene: -
CDR3aa: CASRLGASGGPLSGEQYF

j_gene: TRBJ2-7
len: 13
v_gene: TRBV29-1
d_gene: -
CDR3aa: CSVEMSRTYEQYF

j_gene: TRBJ2-3
len: 11
v_gene: TRBV10-3
d_gene: -
CDR3aa: CAISSGDTQYF

j_gene: TRBJ2-2
len: 15
v_gene: TRBV7-9
d_gene: -
CDR3aa: CASSLRFANTGELFF

j_gene: TRBJ1-1
len: 17
v_gene: TRBV13
d_gene: -
CDR3aa: CASSLKAGRLVNTEAFF

j_gene: TRBJ2-5
len: 14
v_gene: TRBV7-2
d_gene: -
CDR3aa: CASSLVFSQETQYF

j_gene: TRBJ2-1
len: 12
v_gene: TRBV20-1
d_gene: -
CDR3aa: CSALSEYNEQFF

j_gene: TRBJ2-7
len: 17
v_gene: TRBV4-1
d_gene: -
CDR3aa: CASSPGPFAGDGHEQYF

j_gene: TRBJ1-1
len: 14
v_gene: TRBV4-1
d_gene: TRBD1
CDR3aa: CASSQRDSNTEAFF

j_gene: TRBJ2-1
len: 16
v_gene: TRBV6-5
d_gene: -
CDR3aa: CASTHKDGNSYNEQFF

j_gene: TRBJ1-6
len: 13
v_gene: TRBV10-1
d_gene: -
CDR3aa: CASSEGWNSPLHF

j_gene: TRBJ2-7
len: 16
v_gene: TRBV4-2
d_gene: TRBD2
CDR3aa: CASSQDVASGRHEQYF

j_gene: TRBJ1-1
len: 11
v_gene: TRBV29-1
d_gene: -
CDR3aa: CSVGRSTEAFF

j_gene: TRBJ2-6
len: 16
v_gene: TRBV6-2/TRBV6-3
d_gene: -
CDR3aa: CASSSPHDSGANVLTF

j_gene: TRBJ2-7
len: 15
v_gene: TRBV5-4
d_gene: TRBD2
CDR3aa: CASSWGLAGGGEQYF

j_gene: TRBJ1-4
len: 13
v_gene: TRBV20-1
d_gene: -
CDR3aa: CSAKGPGVEKLFF

j_gene: TRBJ2-5
len: 13
v_gene: TRBV19
d_gene: TRBD2
CDR3aa: CASSNDYGGAQYF

j_gene: TRBJ1-6
len: 13
v_gene: TRBV20-1
d_gene: -
CDR3aa: CSARDMADSPLHF

j_gene: TRBJ1-2
len: 12
v_gene: TRBV5-1
d_gene: -
CDR3aa: CASSQGVYGYTF

j_gene: TRBJ1-6
len: 13
v_gene: TRBV30
d_gene: -
CDR3aa: CAWSVSVNSPLHF

j_gene: TRBJ2-5
len: 14
v_gene: TRBV9
d_gene: TRBD2
CDR3aa: CASSETSGPTTQYF

j_gene: TRBJ2-1
len: 16
v_gene: TRBV19
d_gene: TRBD2
CDR3aa: CASSKLAVSSYNEQFF

j_gene: TRBJ1-5
len: 15
v_gene: TRBV21-1
d_gene: -
CDR3aa: CASSSSGSQGEPQHF

j_gene: TRBJ2-7
len: 14
v_gene: TRBV6-5
d_gene: -
CDR3aa: CASSDGTGTYEQYF

j_gene: TRBJ1-3
len: 15
v_gene: TRBV9
d_gene: -
CDR3aa: CASSSEGNSGNTIYF

j_gene: TRBJ1-6
len: 17
v_gene: TRBV20-1
d_gene: TRBD1
CDR3aa: CSARDIQGATNLAPLHF

j_gene: TRBJ1-4
len: 15
v_gene: TRBV6-1
d_gene: -
CDR3aa: CASSTRRPPNEKLFF

j_gene: TRBJ1-6
len: 17
v_gene: TRBV7-6
d_gene: -
CDR3aa: CASSPGSPSSYNSPLHF

j_gene: TRBJ2-6
len: 14
v_gene: TRBV18
d_gene: -
CDR3aa: CASSPVSGANVLTF

j_gene: TRBJ1-1
len: 13
v_gene: TRBV5-1
d_gene: TRBD1
CDR3aa: CASRMGQATEAFF

j_gene: TRBJ1-1
len: 14
v_gene: TRBV29-1
d_gene: TRBD1
CDR3aa: CSVVRRGRWTEAFF

j_gene: TRBJ2-4
len: 14
v_gene: TRBV7-9
d_gene: TRBD1
CDR3aa: CASSARTGKNIQYF

j_gene: TRBJ2-1
len: 19
v_gene: TRBV7-3
d_gene: TRBD2
CDR3aa: CASSLTPGLAGGPGNEQFF

j_gene: TRBJ2-3
len: 18
v_gene: TRBV6-6
d_gene: TRBD2
CDR3aa: CASSYSSGSGVRTDTQYF

j_gene: TRBJ1-4
len: 20
v_gene: TRBV5-1
d_gene: TRBD1
CDR3aa: CASSRGPGQGLRATNEKLFF

j_gene: TRBJ1-2
len: 15
v_gene: TRBV2
d_gene: -
CDR3aa: CASSESQPGTYGYTF